Below are 14 T cell receptor beta chains sequenced from a single sample in a study of T cells in localized non-small cell lung cancer. The data were produced by immunoSEQ multiplex PCR, yet TCRdb's version contains in-frame clones alone and is incomplete. The data contain roughly 4,200 clones, around 41% of them singletons. The specimen was lung tumor tissue, collected before any cancer treatment. The receptors shown here come from a woman aged 40-70 years with stage I lung adenocarcinoma.

This sequence joins TRBV28 and TRBJ2-7, with D unclear. Germline V gene data show CDR1 as MDHEN and CDR2 as SYDVKM. The CDR3 is made up of 14 amino acids. Trimming shortened V by 2 bases and J by 4 bases, and 12 bases separated the two germline ends. In nucleotides, the CDR3 is TGTGCCAGCAGTTTAGGGCCCCGGGCATACGAGCAGTACTTC. It encodes CASSLGPRAYEQYF.

The gene calls are TRBV28 and TRBJ2-1, with TRBD2 matching over 12 bases. The trim removed 7 bases at V and 7 bases at J, leaving 11 bases unmatched. The germline V gene encodes CDR1 MDHEN and CDR2 SYDVKM. The CDR3 is 16 residues long. The CDR3 sequence: CASKLPSGRAVNEQFF. In DNA form, the CDR3 reads TGTGCCAGCAAACTGCCTAGCGGGAGGGCCGTGAATGAGCAGTTCTTC.

This clone was counted a few times. V usage is TRBV11-3 and J usage is TRBJ1-1; the D gene is possibly TRBD1 (5 bases). V shed 3 bases and J shed 1 base, with 9 bases lying between them. Looked up from germline, CDR1 is SGHNT and CDR2 is YENEEA. This CDR3 is built from 14 residues. In DNA form, the CDR3 reads TGTGCCAGCAGCTTTGGCGGGACGAACACTGAAGCTTTCTTT. This codes for CASSFGGTNTEAFF.

The chain carries TRBV18 and TRBJ1-1; D is undetermined. The ends were cut back, 3 bases at V and 4 bases at J, with 9 bases in the middle. This CDR3 contains 13 residues. The germline CDR1 and CDR2 sequences are KGHSH and LQKENI. CDR3: CASSPEGITEAFF. In DNA, the CDR3 is TGTGCCAGCTCACCGGAGGGAATCACTGAAGCTTTCTTT.

This clone was counted between two and nine times. The rearrangement joins TRBV18 to TRBJ1-2; D remains unclear. Germline lookup yields CDR1 KGHSH and CDR2 LQKENI. The CDR3 has 14 residues. V lost 1 base to trimming and J lost 6 bases, with 12 bases between them. CDR3 protein: CASSPLLQDHGYTF. The DNA for the CDR3 is TGTGCCAGCTCACCACTGCTCCAGGACCATGGCTACACCTTC.

The chain employs TRBV7-8 and TRBJ1-2; D possibly corresponds to TRBD1 (6 bases). V shed 3 bases and J shed 4 bases, with 12 bases lying between them. The CDR3 contains 14 residues. Germline V CDR1 and CDR2: SGHVS, FQNEAQ. CDR3 nucleotides: TGTGCCAGCAGCTTGAGGACAGCTTTCTATGGCTACACCTTC. Protein: CASSLRTAFYGYTF.

This clone was observed a few times. V and J are TRBV12-5 and TRBJ1-4; D is undetermined. Germline V gives CDR1 LGHNT, CDR2 FRNRAP. This CDR3 contains 15 residues. CDR3 sequence (DNA): TGTGCCAGCATTCACGCAGGACGGACTAATGAAAAACTGTTTTTT. Encoded protein: CASIHAGRTNEKLFF.

The chain recombines TRBV6-8 with TRBJ1-3; D is unclear. There are 18 residues in the CDR3. From germline, CDR1 is MNHGY and CDR2 SAAAGT. Between the trimmed V and J ends, which lost 6 bases and 5 bases, there was a span of 26 bases. This CDR3 reads CASSPLRRRPQPRNTIYF. The CDR3 DNA follows: TGTGCCAGCAGCCCCCTGCGCCGGCGACCACAACCTCGAAACACCATATATTTT.

The chain links TRBV28 to TRBJ1-3; D remains ambiguous. This CDR3 region has 12 residues. Germline-derived CDR1 and CDR2 are MDHEN and SYDVKM. With 6 bases removed from V and 7 bases from J, the gap between germline ends came to 10 bases. CDR3 nucleotides: TGTGCCAGCAGCAGACTGGCGAACACCATATATTTT. It encodes CASSRLANTIYF.

The chain has TRBV11-3 and TRBJ2-1; TRBD2 matches 7 bases. Trimming cost V 3 bases and J 0 bases; bases outside gene matches: 5. This CDR3 comprises 16 residues. Per germline, CDR1 SGHNT and CDR2 YENEEA. This CDR3 is CASSLQAGDSYNEQFF. CDR3 coding DNA: TGTGCCAGCAGCTTGCAGGCGGGAGACTCCTACAATGAGCAGTTCTTC.

The chain links TRBV28 to TRBJ1-3; TRBD1 might be the D (5 bases). The CDR3 spans 15 residues. Per the germline V gene, CDR1 is MDHEN and CDR2 is SYDVKM. V dropped 3 bases and J dropped 0 bases, with 9 bases sitting between them. The CDR3 here is CASSFSGSSGNTIYF. DNA of the CDR3: TGTGCCAGCAGTTTCTCAGGGTCCTCTGGAAACACCATATATTTT.

This chain joins TRBV5-1 and TRBJ2-3, with a weak D call TRBD1 (6 bases). Germline V gives CDR1 SGHRS, CDR2 YFSETQ. Trimming stripped 4 bases from V and 2 bases from J, with 11 bases between. There are 14 residues in the CDR3. CDR3 sequence (DNA): TGCGCCAGCAGCAGGGACACACACACAGATACGCAGTATTTT. This translates into CASSRDTHTDTQYF. The full variable domain, rest sourced from reference TRBV5-1 and TRBJ2-3, is KAGVTQTPRYLIKTRGQQVTLSCSPISGHRSVSWYQQTPGQGLQFLFEYFSETQRNKGNFPGRFSGRQFSNSRSEMNVSTLELGDSALYLCASSRDTHTDTQYFGPGTRLTVL.

This clone was picked up a small number of times. The rearrangement uses TRBV14 and TRBJ2-7; possibly TRBD1 for D (6 bases). CDR1 SGHDN and CDR2 FVKESK come from the germline V gene. V lost 0 bases and J 5 bases, leaving 14 bases between the germline ends. The CDR3 is 15 residues long. The CDR3 DNA is TGTGCCAGCAGCCAAGATCCTTATGGGGGCCACGAGCAGTACTTC. This translates into CASSQDPYGGHEQYF. Drawing the rest from reference TRBV14 and TRBJ2-7, the complete variable domain is EAGVTQFPSHSVIEKGQTVTLRCDPISGHDNLYWYRRVMGKEIKFLLHFVKESKQDESGMPNNRFLAERTGGTYSTLKVQPAELEDSGVYFCASSQDPYGGHEQYFGPGTRLTVT.

The chain carries TRBV19 and TRBJ1-5; TRBD1 might be the D (5 bases). Germline CDR1 is LNHDA and CDR2 is SQIVND (reference sequence). V lost 7 bases to trimming and J lost 3 bases, with 16 bases between them. The CDR3 is 15 amino acids. The DNA for the CDR3 is TGTGCCAGTAAGGATCAGGGAGGTGACAATCAGCCCCAGCATTTT. This encodes CASKDQGGDNQPQHF.